A single sample gave rise to the 8 T cell receptor beta chains below, sequenced in a study of blood T cells in healthy people across ages. With a J-beta primer mix and a sample-barcoded 5' primer, a second PCR ran about 6 to 11 cycles. In TCRdb, the 5' RACE reads were re-called with MiXCR into one record per CDR3 protein. The table includes about 580,000 distinct CDR3 sequences, 40% to 55% detected once. Sequencing was done on a sample of blood. The receptors derive from a man older than 75 in good health.

Of note for this clonotype: A junction boundary mismatches the germline segment, possibly from a read error. The V and J genes are TRBV20-1 and TRBJ2-3; 12 nucleotides match TRBD2. Germline V gene lookup returns CDR1 DFQATT and CDR2 SNEGSKA (reference sequence). This CDR3 is 15 amino acids long. The CDR3: CSARATSGSGDTQFF. CDR3 nucleotide sequence: TGCAGTGCTAGAGCGACTAGCGGGAGTGGAGATACGCAGTTTTTT.

This clonotype was observed once. The chain employs TRBV7-2 and TRBJ2-1; 11 nucleotides align to TRBD1. V trimming: 5 bases; J trimming: 6 bases; junction bases outside the gene matches: 6. Per the germline V gene, CDR1 is SGHTA and CDR2 is FQGNSA. The CDR3 loop spans 15 amino acids. The CDR3, as DNA: TGTGCCAGCAGCACGGACAGGGGGCGCGGCAATGAGCAGTTCTTC. It yields the protein CASSTDRGRGNEQFF. Using reference TRBV7-2 and TRBJ2-1 for the parts outside the CDR3, the full variable domain is GAGVSQSPSNKVTEKGKDVELRCDPISGHTALYWYRQSLGQGLEFLIYFQGNSAPDKSGLPSDRFSAERTGGSVSTLTIQRTQQEDSAVYLCASSTDRGRGNEQFFGPGTRLTVL.

This clonotype was counted a few times. The CDR3 spells CASSQGGVGETQYF. The CDR3 nucleotides are TGTGCCAGCAGCCAAGGAGGAGTTGGAGAGACCCAGTACTTC. The chain uses TRBV4-2 and TRBJ2-5; D gene ambiguous. CDR1 and CDR2 from the germline V gene are LGHNA and YNFKEQ. This CDR3 region has 14 residues. Trimming took 1 base from V and 4 from J, leaving 10 bases between them.

This clonotype was detected a few times. The chain links TRBV20-1 to TRBJ2-1; weak D call: TRBD2 (6 bases). V was clipped by 3 bases and J by 5 bases, with 14 bases between them. The CDR3 runs 14 residues. Germline V gene sequence: CDR1 DFQATT, CDR2 SNEGSKA (reference sequence). CDR3 loop: CSARPWGGDNEQFF. CDR3 sequence (DNA): TGCAGTGCTAGGCCATGGGGCGGGGACAATGAGCAGTTCTTC.

The chain combines TRBV19 with TRBJ2-3; the D is unclear. Germline V gives CDR1 LNHDA, CDR2 SQIVND (reference sequence). The CDR3 totals 15 residues. V was shortened by 8 bases and J by 4 bases, with 19 bases between the two germline ends. The CDR3 DNA is TGTGCCAGTTCTCTCGACGCACTCCGGGCAGATACGCAGTATTTT. Protein product: CASSLDALRADTQYF.

The chain carries TRBV7-2 and TRBJ2-1, with a weak D call TRBD2 (6 bases). Germline CDR1 reads SGHTA; CDR2 reads FQGNSA. Trimming removed 5 bases from V and 0 bases from J, with 14 bases in between. CDR3 length equals 16 residues. The CDR3 DNA reads as TGTGCCAGCAGCCCCATAGCGGACCCCTCCTACAATGAGCAGTTCTTC. Translated: CASSPIADPSYNEQFF.

This clonotype came up a few times. The rearrangement uses TRBV24-1 and TRBJ2-1; possibly TRBD1 or TRBD2 for D (5 bases each). V was pared by 7 bases and J by 5 bases, with 11 bases between. Germline loops: CDR1 KGHDR, CDR2 SFDVKD. The CDR3 totals 13 residues. The CDR3 nucleotides are TGTGCCACCAGAGGGGACGTTAACAATGAGCAGTTCTTC. Protein: CATRGDVNNEQFF.

This clonotype was found a few times. The V call is TRBV12-3 or TRBV12-4, the J call TRBJ2-3; no clear D. CDR3 length equals 15 residues. V dropped 6 bases and J dropped 2 bases, with 15 bases sitting between them. The CDR3 loop is CASSRNADSTDTQYF. The CDR3 DNA follows: TGTGCCAGCAGCCGCAATGCCGACTCCACAGATACGCAGTATTTT.